This entry lists 2 T cell receptor beta chains sequenced from one sample in a study of CD8+CD57+ T cells in acquired aplastic anemia. Investigators profiled TCR beta VDJ and CDR3 from genomic DNA template. MiXCR, run by TCRdb on the reads, gives a single entry per CDR3 protein. This table holds 180,000 or so distinct CDR3 sequences, roughly half found once. The sequencing input was sorted CD4+, CD8+, or CD8+CD57+ T cells (not recorded which) from PBMCs. The receptors shown here come from a human donor in good health.

The sample holds a few counts of this clonotype. The chain couples TRBV15 to TRBJ1-4; perhaps TRBD1 as D (5 bases). The germline V and J ends were trimmed by 0 bases and 7 bases, with 15 bases remaining between them. The length of the CDR3 is 16 residues. Looked up from germline, CDR1 is LNHNV and CDR2 is YYDKDF (reference sequence). The CDR3 DNA reads as TGTGCCACCAGCAGAGATCTGGCAGGGACGGGTGAAAAACTGTTTTTT. Amino acids: CATSRDLAGTGEKLFF.

Regarding this clonotype: Because the CDR3's place on the DNA is in doubt, the DNA is left out and the CDR3 is given as listed by TCRdb. This chain uses TRBV9 with TRBJ2-5. The germline V gene encodes CDR1 SGDLS and CDR2 YYNGEE. The CDR3 sequence runs 15 residues, both termini included. This CDR3 reads CLCSVEDLMGETQYF.